The 8 T cell receptor beta chains below come from one sample, sequenced in a study of T cell responses to AZD1222 COVID-19 vaccine. Method: immunoSEQ multiplex PCR; TCRdb's copy keeps in-frame clones and lacks some. The sample shows approximately 200,000 clones, about 93% of them seen only once. The sample in question was peripheral blood, obtained 28 days after the second AZD1222 dose. The receptors stem from an adult who received the AZD1222 COVID-19 vaccine.

The genes are TRBV5-1 and TRBJ1-2; D not resolved. The CDR3 loop spans 11 amino acids. Trimming shortened V by 0 bases and J by 7 bases, and 4 bases separated the two germline ends. Germline V CDR1 and CDR2: SGHRS, YFSETQ. The CDR3 DNA reads as TGCGCCAGCAGCTTGGAAGGTGGCTACACCTTC. It translates to CASSLEGGYTF.

This rearrangement joins TRBV3-1 (or the pseudogene TRBV3-2) to TRBJ1-1, with D tentatively TRBD1 (5 bases). Trimming took 4 bases from V and 5 from J, leaving 20 bases between them. The CDR3 consists of 16 residues. CDR1 and CDR2 from the germline V gene are LGHDT and YNNKEL (reference sequence). CDR3 sequence (DNA): TGTGCCAGCAGCCCCGGGACCGGCGGAAGTAGTACTGAAGCTTTCTTT. It is translated as CASSPGTGGSSTEAFF.

The rearrangement links TRBV6-5 to TRBJ2-5; D gene ambiguous. The V gene lost 7 bases and the J gene lost 7 bases, with 10 bases spanning the gap. CDR3 size: 11 residues. Germline loops: CDR1 MNHEY, CDR2 SVGAGI. The chain's CDR3 is CASTGSSTQYF. CDR3 coding DNA: TGTGCCAGCACAGGCTCCTCGACCCAGTACTTC.

The V and J genes are TRBV27 and TRBJ2-6; the match to TRBD1 covers 8 bases. This CDR3 is built from 19 residues. Unmatched junction bases numbered 15, after V lost 8 bases and J lost 0 bases. The germline gives CDR1 MNHEY, CDR2 SMNVEV (reference sequence). The CDR3 coding sequence is TGTGCCAGCTCCTACCTCGGGGACAGGATAATCTCTGGGGCCAACGTCCTGACTTTC. It specifies CASSYLGDRIISGANVLTF.

This clone has just one count. The chain employs TRBV4-1 and TRBJ1-4; tentative D call: TRBD1 (5 bases). V gave up 4 bases and J gave up 2 bases, with 11 bases separating them. This CDR3 has 15 residues. Germline V gene sequence: CDR1 MGHRA, CDR2 YSYEKL. The CDR3 bases are TGCGCCAGCAGCCCCCCGGGGCGGACTAATGAAAAACTGTTTTTT. Residues: CASSPPGRTNEKLFF.

The chain combines TRBV28 with TRBJ1-5, with unresolved D. Germline V gene sequence: CDR1 MDHEN, CDR2 SYDVKM. With 4 bases removed from V and 7 bases from J, the gap between germline ends came to 23 bases. This CDR3 spans 17 amino acids. CDR3 in amino acids: CASSSRPWEGLEQPQHF. In nucleotides, the CDR3 is TGTGCCAGCAGTTCCCGACCCTGGGAGGGCTTAGAACAGCCCCAGCATTTT. The variable domain in full, with the rest retrieved from reference TRBV28 and TRBJ1-5, is DVKVTQSSRYLVKRTGEKVFLECVQDMDHENMFWYRQDPGLGLRLIYFSYDVKMKEKGDIPEGYSVSREKKERFSLILESASTNQTSMYLCASSSRPWEGLEQPQHFGDGTRLSIL.

The chain links TRBV9 to TRBJ2-1; TRBD2 agrees at 7 bases. Germline V lookup: CDR1 SGDLS, CDR2 YYNGEE. The CDR3 runs 14 residues. The V segment lost 0 bases and the J segment 5 bases; nucleotides outside the gene matches: 2. CDR3 sequence: CASSVVGGDNEQFF. CDR3 in DNA: TGTGCCAGCAGCGTAGTTGGGGGGGACAATGAGCAGTTCTTC.

This clone was found once. V usage is TRBV9 and J usage is TRBJ1-5, with D hard to call. The CDR3 contains 14 residues. The germline CDR1 and CDR2 sequences are SGDLS and YYNGEE. Trimming removed 0 bases from V and 3 bases from J, with 7 bases in between. The CDR3 DNA is TGTGCCAGCAGCGTAGACGGGGACAATCAGCCCCAGCATTTT. Amino acids: CASSVDGDNQPQHF. The whole variable domain, filled in from reference TRBV9 and TRBJ1-5, reads DSGVTQTPKHLITATGQRVTLRCSPRSGDLSVYWYQQSLDQGLQFLIQYYNGEERAKGNILERFSAQQFPDLHSELNLSSLELGDSALYFCASSVDGDNQPQHFGDGTRLSIL.